Listed here are 20 T cell receptor beta chains from one sample, sequenced in a study of early T cells in non-severe SARS-CoV-2 infection. One entry per CDR3 protein, called by TCRdb with MiXCR from the 5' RACE reads. The sample records fewer than 100,000 distinct CDR3 sequences, roughly an eighth being singletons. Specimen: whole blood. Receptor source: an adult who was a healthcare worker with PCR-confirmed SARS-CoV-2 infection or an uninfected control (not recorded which).

This clonotype was counted only a few times. The rearrangement links TRBV28 to TRBJ2-7, with 8 bases aligning to TRBD2. The CDR3 loop spans 14 amino acids. Trimming at V came to 4 bases and at J to 6 bases, leaving 8 bases not matched to a gene. Germline-derived CDR1 and CDR2 are MDHEN and SYDVKM. This chain's CDR3 is CASSSGGVLREQYF. Here the CDR3 DNA reads TGTGCCAGCAGTTCGGGAGGGGTCCTTCGCGAGCAGTACTTC.

The V gene is TRBV2, the J gene TRBJ2-1; D may be TRBD1 (6 bases). Deletions cut 5 bases from V and 7 bases from J, with 21 bases between. This CDR3 is 16 amino acids long. CDR1 is SNHLY, CDR2 FYNNEI, per germline. CDR3 region: CASSRQKGDLGNEQFF. CDR3 bases: TGTGCCAGCAGTCGACAAAAGGGGGATTTGGGGAATGAGCAGTTCTTC.

This clonotype was counted ten times or more. This chain joins TRBV29-1 and TRBJ1-1; no clear D gene. The CDR3 is 13 residues long. V was trimmed by 7 bases and J by 0 bases, leaving 12 bases between them. Germline V lookup: CDR1 SQVTM, CDR2 ANQGSEA. The chain's CDR3 is CSGRWALNTEAFF. For the CDR3, the DNA is TGCAGCGGAAGGTGGGCTCTGAACACTGAAGCTTTCTTT.

On this clonotype itself: Possible read error: a much larger clone is one base away. This chain connects TRBV29-1 to TRBJ2-1; TRBD1 is a possible D gene (6 bases). Germline CDR1 and CDR2: SQVTM and ANQGSEA. This CDR3 region has 14 residues. The CDR3 is CSVRGQSSFNEQFF. DNA of the CDR3: TGCAGCGTCCGCGGACAGAGCTCCTTCAATGAGCAGTTCTTC.

This clonotype has at least ten counts. The gene calls are TRBV10-3 and TRBJ2-3, with D uncertain. Looked up from germline, CDR1 is ENHRY and CDR2 is SYGVKD. This CDR3 comprises 15 residues. V gave up 4 bases and J gave up 0 bases, with 11 bases separating them. As DNA, the CDR3 is TGTGCCATCAGTGCAGGTCCGGGTAGCACAGATACGCAGTATTTT. Translating it yields CAISAGPGSTDTQYF.

This clonotype was recorded many times. The V gene is TRBV3-1, the J gene TRBJ1-4; no reliable D call. Between the trimmed V and J ends, which lost 5 bases and 8 bases, there was a span of 9 bases. This CDR3 region has 12 residues. Germline assignment: CDR1 LGHDT and CDR2 YNNKEL (reference sequence). CDR3 in amino acids: CASSFRAEKLFF. The DNA of the CDR3 is TGTGCCAGCAGCTTCCGGGCAGAAAAACTGTTTTTT.

This clonotype was seen a few times. This chain joins TRBV7-9 and TRBJ1-6; 7 nucleotides line up with TRBD1. Germline V gene data show CDR1 as SEHNR and CDR2 as FQNEAQ (reference sequence). J lost 10 bases, V lost 4 bases, and 10 bases had no gene match. CDR3 size: 15 residues. Here the CDR3 reads CASSSDRVIRSPLHF. The CDR3 bases are TGTGCCAGCAGCTCCGACAGGGTTATTCGGTCACCCCTCCACTTT.

This clonotype turned up a few times. This chain uses TRBV29-1 with TRBJ1-1; unclear D gene. CDR1 is SQVTM and CDR2 is ANQGSEA in the germline V gene. CDR3 length: 16 residues. The V end lost 4 bases, the J end lost 3 bases, and 21 bases lay between the germline ends. CDR3 bases: TGCAGCGTTGTTCCCCATAGCCTCCGGAGGGACACTGAAGCTTTCTTT. This sequence encodes CSVVPHSLRRDTEAFF.

This clonotype was picked up many times. The rearrangement links TRBV5-8 to TRBJ1-5; 7 bases are a match to TRBD1. This CDR3 is built from 14 residues. Germline V gene lookup returns CDR1 SGHTS and CDR2 YDEGEE. The V segment lost 6 bases and the J segment 3 bases; nucleotides outside the gene matches: 6. The CDR3 bases are TGTGCCAGCAAAAGACAGGGCATCAATCAGCCCCAGCATTTT. Translation gives CASKRQGINQPQHF.

Many counts were recorded for this clonotype. In nucleotides, the CDR3 is TGCGCCAGCTCCCTTGTTAGCGGGGTCGTCGATACGCAGTATTTT. Translated: CASSLVSGVVDTQYF. This rearrangement joins TRBV4-1 to TRBJ2-3, with TRBD2 matching over 8 bases. The V segment lost 8 bases and the J segment 6 bases; nucleotides outside the gene matches: 13. This CDR3 spans 15 amino acids. The germline V gene encodes CDR1 MGHRA and CDR2 YSYEKL.

The chain carries TRBV7-6 and TRBJ1-2; 7 nucleotides agree with TRBD1. CDR3 length: 11 amino acids. Germline V gives CDR1 SGHVS, CDR2 FNYEAQ. V lost 8 bases and J lost 3; bases outside the gene matches: 0. Written as DNA, the CDR3 is TGTGCCAGCGGGACAGACTATGGCTACACCTTC. Amino acid sequence: CASGTDYGYTF.

This clonotype showed up many times. The gene calls are TRBV11-2 and TRBJ2-2; 9 nucleotides line up with TRBD1. Per germline, CDR1 SGHAT and CDR2 FQNNGV. This CDR3 is 16 amino acids long. V lost 5 bases, J lost 7 bases, and 11 bases stayed unmatched. The CDR3 DNA follows: TGTGCCAGCAGCCCAGGAATGGGACAGGGAAGCGGGGAGCTGTTTTTT. Amino acid sequence: CASSPGMGQGSGELFF.

This chain joins TRBV27 and TRBJ2-3; a weak D match, TRBD1 (6 bases). Germline lookup yields CDR1 MNHEY and CDR2 SMNVEV (reference sequence). Between the trimmed V and J ends, which lost 6 bases and 4 bases, there was a span of 11 bases. CDR3 length: 13 amino acids. CDR3 amino acids: CASSLQGPDTQYF. The CDR3, as DNA: TGTGCCAGCAGCTTACAGGGTCCAGATACGCAGTATTTT.

This clonotype was detected ten times or more. This CDR3 reads CASSLAFRIDRSGANVLTF. CDR3 sequence (DNA): TGTGCCAGCAGCTTAGCTTTTCGCATAGATCGCTCTGGGGCCAACGTCCTGACTTTC. This chain connects TRBV7-2 to TRBJ2-6, with D unclear. V gave up 0 bases and J gave up 0 bases, with 15 bases separating them. This CDR3 spans 19 amino acids. Germline CDR1 reads SGHTA; CDR2 reads FQGNSA.

This clonotype has a count of ten or more. The chain employs TRBV6-1 and TRBJ2-1, with unresolved D. The CDR3 length is 13 residues. Germline V CDR1 and CDR2: MNHNS, SASEGT. V was shortened by 5 bases and J by 6 bases, with 11 bases between the two germline ends. For the CDR3, the DNA is TGTGCCAGCAGTCCAACTCGATCCAATGAGCAGTTCTTC. As protein: CASSPTRSNEQFF.

The chain couples TRBV19 to TRBJ2-2, with no clear D. Per the germline V gene, CDR1 is LNHDA and CDR2 is SQIVND (reference sequence). V was shortened by 3 bases and J by 12 bases, with 8 bases between the two germline ends. This CDR3 is built from 11 residues. The CDR3 sequence is CASSMVTQLFF. Here the CDR3 DNA reads TGTGCCAGTAGTATGGTGACCCAGCTGTTTTTT.

This clonotype was picked up one time. J is TRBJ2-7 and V is TRBV29-1; no clear D. The CDR3 has 13 amino acids. Between the trimmed V and J ends, which lost 2 bases and 2 bases, there was a span of 10 bases. Germline assignment: CDR1 SQVTM and CDR2 ANQGSEA. The CDR3 DNA reads TGCAGCGTTGAAATGGGGAATCCCTACGAGCAGTACTTC. Its protein is CSVEMGNPYEQYF.

This clonotype was detected only a few times. J is TRBJ2-2 and V is TRBV27; D is possibly TRBD2 (5 bases). CDR3 length: 15 residues. Looked up from germline, CDR1 is MNHEY and CDR2 is SMNVEV (reference sequence). The germline V and J ends were trimmed by 6 bases and 7 bases, with 18 bases remaining between them. The CDR3 bases are TGTGCCAGCAGCCCGGCGTCGGGTGGGAGCGGGGAGCTGTTTTTT. Translated, it gives CASSPASGGSGELFF.

The CDR3 reads CASSFLRGASYEQYF. The CDR3 DNA is TGTGCCAGCAGCTTTTTGAGGGGGGCCTCCTACGAGCAGTACTTC. This chain uses TRBV11-2 with TRBJ2-7; D may match TRBD1 or TRBD2 (6 bases each). V was cut by 3 bases and J by 0 bases, with 12 bases left in between. In germline, CDR1 is SGHAT, CDR2 FQNNGV. This CDR3 comprises 15 residues.

This clonotype showed up many times. V usage is TRBV6-6 and J usage is TRBJ1-2; tentatively, D is TRBD1 (6 bases). The CDR3 consists of 14 residues. Deletions cut 2 bases from V and 6 bases from J, with 13 bases between. Germline V gene lookup returns CDR1 MNHNY and CDR2 SVGAGI (reference sequence). The CDR3 loop is CASSYPAEGDGYTF. The CDR3 DNA is TGTGCCAGCAGTTACCCCGCCGAGGGGGATGGCTACACCTTC.